This T cell receptor beta chain is drawn from a study of CD8 T cells in Susac syndrome. In blood CD8+ and CD4+ T cells, TCR beta underwent sequencing. Stable or active relapsing-remitting multiple sclerosis, untreated and meeting revised McDonald criteria, defined the controls. An amount of RNA that ranged from roughly 0.5 to 1 ug was reverse transcribed with random hexamers. Across 54 Vbeta and 13 Jbeta, immunoSEQ multiplex PCR amplified TCR beta CDR3. One entry per CDR3 protein results from TCRdb running MiXCR on the immunoSEQ multiplex PCR reads. The sample holds 200,000 or so distinct CDR3 sequences; about 95% are singletons and the top ten take roughly 0.094%. Germline trimming cut 2 bases from V and 4 bases from J; bases unmatched to any gene: 3. The CDR3 runs 14 residues. Germline values: CDR1 SGHAT, CDR2 FQNNGV.

This receptor was taken from a human donor with multiple sclerosis. The rearrangement links TRBV11-2 to TRBJ1-1; 8 bases align to TRBD1. The sequencing sample was made of CD4+ T cells from PBMCs. CDR3 in amino acids: CASSLRDRFTEAFF. CDR3 DNA: TGTGCCAGCAGCTTACGGGACAGGTTCACTGAAGCTTTCTTT. The full variable domain, in which reference TRBV11-2 and TRBJ1-1 provide the parts outside the CDR3, is EAGVAQSPRYKIIEKRQSVAFWCNPISGHATLYWYQQILGQGPKLLIQFQNNGVVDDSQLPKDRFSAERLKGVDSTLKIQPAKLEDSAVYLCASSLRDRFTEAFFGQGTRLTVV.